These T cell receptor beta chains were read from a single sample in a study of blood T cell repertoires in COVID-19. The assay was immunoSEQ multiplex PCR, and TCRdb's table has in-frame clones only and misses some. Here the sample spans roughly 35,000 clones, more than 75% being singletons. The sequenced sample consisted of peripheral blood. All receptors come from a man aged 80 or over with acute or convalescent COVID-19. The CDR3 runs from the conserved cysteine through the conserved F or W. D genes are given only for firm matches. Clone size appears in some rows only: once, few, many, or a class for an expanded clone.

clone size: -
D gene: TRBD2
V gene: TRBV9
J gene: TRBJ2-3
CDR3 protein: CASSTPGLATDTQYF
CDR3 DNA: TGTGCCAGCAGCACGCCGGGACTAGCCACAGATACGCAGTATTTT

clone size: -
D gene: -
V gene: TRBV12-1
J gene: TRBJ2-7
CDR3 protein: CASSPRTGEGSYEQYF
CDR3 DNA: TGTGCCAGCAGCCCCCGGACAGGGGAAGGGTCCTACGAGCAGTACTTC

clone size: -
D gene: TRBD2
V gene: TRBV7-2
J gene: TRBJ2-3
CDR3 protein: CASSLGPSGLSTDTQYF
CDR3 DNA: TGTGCCAGCAGCTTAGGCCCTAGCGGGCTCAGCACAGATACGCAGTATTTT

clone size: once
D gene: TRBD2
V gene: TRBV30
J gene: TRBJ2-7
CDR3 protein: CAWSLPRTSGSYEQYF
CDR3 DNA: TGTGCCTGGAGTTTGCCCCGGACTAGCGGTTCCTACGAGCAGTACTTC

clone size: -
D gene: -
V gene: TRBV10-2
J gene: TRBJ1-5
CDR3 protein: CASSERLIGRISNQPQHF
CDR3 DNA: TGCGCCAGCAGTGAGAGACTTATTGGAAGGATTAGCAATCAGCCCCAGCATTTT

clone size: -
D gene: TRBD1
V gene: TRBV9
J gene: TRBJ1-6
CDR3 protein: CASSSPTGYNSPLHF
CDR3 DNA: TGTGCCAGCAGCTCCCCGACAGGGTATAATTCACCCCTCCACTTT

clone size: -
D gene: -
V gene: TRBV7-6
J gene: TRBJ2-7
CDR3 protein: CASSEGPPREQYF
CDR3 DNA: TGTGCCAGCAGCGAGGGCCCACCTCGGGAGCAGTACTTC

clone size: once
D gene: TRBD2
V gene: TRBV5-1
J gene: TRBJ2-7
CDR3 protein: CASSLAGGTPNFLQYF
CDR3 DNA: TGCGCCAGCAGCTTGGCGGGGGGGACCCCCAATTTTCTGCAGTACTTC

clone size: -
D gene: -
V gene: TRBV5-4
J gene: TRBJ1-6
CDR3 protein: CASSLQQGNSPLHF
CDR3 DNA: TGTGCCAGCAGCTTGCAACAGGGTAATTCACCCCTCCACTTT

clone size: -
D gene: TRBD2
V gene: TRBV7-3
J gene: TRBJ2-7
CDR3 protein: CASSISGGAAYEQYF
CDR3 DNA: TGTGCCAGCAGCATTAGCGGGGGGGCCGCCTACGAGCAGTACTTC

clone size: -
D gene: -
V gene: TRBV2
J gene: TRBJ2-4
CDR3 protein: CASIFSWTVENIQYF
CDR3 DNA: TGTGCCAGCATATTCAGTTGGACAGTGGAAAACATTCAGTACTTC

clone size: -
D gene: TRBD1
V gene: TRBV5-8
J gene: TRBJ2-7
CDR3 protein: CASSWAGTGGYEQYF
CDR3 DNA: TGTGCCAGCAGCTGGGCCGGGACAGGGGGGTACGAGCAGTACTTC

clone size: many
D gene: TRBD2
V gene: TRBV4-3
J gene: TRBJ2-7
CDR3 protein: CASSQDMSSGSYEQYF
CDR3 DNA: TGCGCCAGCAGCCAAGATATGTCTAGCGGGAGTTACGAGCAGTACTTC

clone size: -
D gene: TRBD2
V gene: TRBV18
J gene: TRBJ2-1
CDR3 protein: CASSKTSGDYNEQFF
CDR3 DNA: TGTGCCAGCTCAAAGACTAGCGGAGATTACAATGAGCAGTTCTTC

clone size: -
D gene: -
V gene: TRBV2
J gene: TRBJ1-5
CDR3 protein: CASGRGENQPQHF
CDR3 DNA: TGTGCCAGCGGCCGGGGGGAAAATCAGCCCCAGCATTTT

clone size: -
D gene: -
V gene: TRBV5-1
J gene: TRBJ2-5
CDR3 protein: CASSFGGSQETQYF
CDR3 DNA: TGCGCCAGCAGCTTTGGAGGTTCTCAAGAGACCCAGTACTTC